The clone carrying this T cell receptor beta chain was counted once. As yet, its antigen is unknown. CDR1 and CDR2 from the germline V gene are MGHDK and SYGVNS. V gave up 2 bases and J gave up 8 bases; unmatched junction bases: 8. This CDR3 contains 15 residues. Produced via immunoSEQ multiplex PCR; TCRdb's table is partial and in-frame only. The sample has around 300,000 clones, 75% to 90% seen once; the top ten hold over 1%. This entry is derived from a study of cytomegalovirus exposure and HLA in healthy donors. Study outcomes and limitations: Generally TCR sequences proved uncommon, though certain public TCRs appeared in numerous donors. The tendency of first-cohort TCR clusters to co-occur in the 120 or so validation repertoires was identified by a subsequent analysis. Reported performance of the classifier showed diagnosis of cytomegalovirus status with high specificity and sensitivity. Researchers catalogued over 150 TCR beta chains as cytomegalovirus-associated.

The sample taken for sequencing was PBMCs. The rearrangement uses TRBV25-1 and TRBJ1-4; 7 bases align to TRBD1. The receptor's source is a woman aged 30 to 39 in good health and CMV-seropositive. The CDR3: CASSETRDRLEKLFF. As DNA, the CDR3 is TGTGCCAGCAGTGAAACCCGGGACAGACTCGAAAAACTGTTTTTT.